Each of the 16 T cell receptor beta chains below was sequenced from the same sample in a study of blood T cells in healthy people across ages. Through a sample-barcoded 5' primer and a J-beta primer mix, a second PCR was run for roughly 6 to 12 cycles. TCRdb re-called the 5' RACE reads with MiXCR, one entry per CDR3 protein. The data contain 780,000 or so distinct CDR3 sequences, 45% to 70% of them singletons. The source material was blood. The source is a man in his forties in good health.

This clonotype has a single count. The V gene is TRBV10-3, the J gene TRBJ1-1, with D perhaps TRBD1 (6 bases). V gave up 11 bases and J gave up 4 bases, with 17 bases separating them. Germline CDR1 reads ENHRY; CDR2 reads SYGVKD. This CDR3 comprises 13 residues. CDR3: CAVHRDRVTEAFF. The DNA for the CDR3 is TGTGCCGTCCACAGGGATAGGGTCACTGAAGCTTTCTTT.

This rearrangement joins TRBV12-3 or TRBV12-4 to TRBJ1-5; D may be TRBD1 (6 bases). Trimming cost V 3 bases and J 4 bases, with 19 bases left between them. CDR3 length: 17 residues. CDR3 nucleotides: TGTGCCAGCAGTTTCTTTGTCGGGGGGCAGAGGAATCAGCCCCAGCATTTT. This sequence encodes CASSFFVGGQRNQPQHF.

The J gene is TRBJ1-1, the V gene TRBV27; D perhaps matches TRBD1 (5 bases). V was cut by 0 bases and J by 0 bases, with 11 bases left in between. CDR3 size: 16 residues. Germline V gene data show CDR1 as MNHEY and CDR2 as SMNVEV (reference sequence). The CDR3: CASSLSGGTMNTEAFF. The CDR3 DNA follows: TGTGCCAGCAGTTTATCGGGGGGAACAATGAACACTGAAGCTTTCTTT.

This clonotype was detected a few times. The chain employs TRBV7-2 and TRBJ2-3; unclear D gene. The germline gives CDR1 SGHTA, CDR2 FQGNSA. CDR3 size: 13 residues. V was cut by 1 base and J by 6 bases, with 8 bases left in between. CDR3 loop: CASSLGGLDTQYF. CDR3 DNA: TGTGCCAGCAGCTTAGGAGGCCTGGATACGCAGTATTTT.

This clonotype has only a few counts. The chain couples TRBV9 to TRBJ2-7, with no clear D. V was pared by 3 bases and J by 2 bases, with 9 bases between. Germline CDR1 is SGDLS and CDR2 is YYNGEE. CDR3 length: 13 amino acids. The DNA of the CDR3 is TGTGCCAGCAGCGCCCTTGACGCCTACGAGCAGTACTTC. As protein: CASSALDAYEQYF.

This clonotype appeared a few times. The DNA for the CDR3 is TGTGCCAGCAGTCATCGCCAGGGCTTCATGGACTATGGCTACACCTTC. It encodes CASSHRQGFMDYGYTF. The genes are TRBV27 and TRBJ1-2, with D perhaps TRBD1 (5 bases). Germline V lookup: CDR1 MNHEY, CDR2 SMNVEV (reference sequence). V was clipped by 5 bases and J by 3 bases, with 19 bases between them. This CDR3 contains 16 residues.

This chain joins TRBV12-3 or TRBV12-4 and TRBJ2-7; D may be TRBD1 or TRBD2 (6 bases each). Between the trimmed V and J ends, which lost 2 bases and 12 bases, there was a span of 20 bases. The CDR3 has 14 amino acids. The CDR3 nucleotides read TGTGCCAGCAGTTTAAGACGGCAGGGGAGGAAATGGTACTTC. Amino acid sequence: CASSLRRQGRKWYF.

The V and J genes are TRBV9 and TRBJ1-4, with D perhaps TRBD1 (5 bases). The CDR3 covers 17 residues. Trimming took 0 bases from V and 5 from J, leaving 17 bases between them. The V gene's germline CDR1 is SGDLS and CDR2 YYNGEE. CDR3 in amino acids: CASSVATTTRGNEKLFF. CDR3 nucleotides: TGTGCCAGCAGCGTAGCCACCACGACTCGGGGGAATGAAAAACTGTTTTTT.

J is TRBJ2-7 and V is TRBV4-3; D perhaps matches TRBD1 (6 bases). V gave up 0 bases and J gave up 5 bases, with 11 bases separating them. In germline, CDR1 is LGHNA, CDR2 YSLEER. The CDR3 covers 14 residues. The DNA for the CDR3 is TGCGCCAGCAGCCAAGAGGGACAAGCCGACGAGCAGTACTTC. It encodes CASSQEGQADEQYF.

The chain links TRBV6-1 to TRBJ1-1; D is uncertain. The CDR3 runs to 14 residues. Trimming took off 8 bases at V and 4 bases at J, with 17 bases between the two ends. Germline V gene sequence: CDR1 MNHNS, CDR2 SASEGT. The CDR3 DNA follows: TGTGCCAGCGGGGTTAGGGTCGGTGTCACTGAAGCTTTCTTT. This gives the protein CASGVRVGVTEAFF.

This clonotype was picked up a small number of times. The V and J genes are TRBV2 and TRBJ2-6; no definite D call. The V gene's germline CDR1 is SNHLY and CDR2 FYNNEI. The CDR3 runs to 15 residues. Trimming removed 5 bases at V and 2 bases at J, with 10 bases between. DNA for the CDR3: TGTGCCAGCAGTCTTCTCCCTCCTGGGGCCAACGTCCTGACTTTC. Protein: CASSLLPPGANVLTF.

This clonotype showed up just a few times. V and J are TRBV20-1 and TRBJ2-3; 8 bases are shared with TRBD1. Germline-derived CDR1 and CDR2 are DFQATT and SNEGSKA (reference sequence). There are 12 residues in the CDR3. The junction had 5 bases not matched to a gene; V was cut back by 6 bases and J by 6 bases. Here the CDR3 reads CSATDREDTQYF. CDR3 coding DNA: TGCAGTGCGACGGACAGGGAGGATACGCAGTATTTT.

In this sample, this clonotype turned up a few times. V is TRBV27 and J is TRBJ1-2; D possibly corresponds to TRBD1 (5 bases). Deletions cut 0 bases from V and 0 bases from J, with 8 bases between. The germline V gene encodes CDR1 MNHEY and CDR2 SMNVEV (reference sequence). CDR3 size: 15 residues. In nucleotides, the CDR3 is TGTGCCAGCAGTTTATCAAGGGGAGCTAACTATGGCTACACCTTC. Protein sequence: CASSLSRGANYGYTF.

The J gene is TRBJ1-2, the V gene TRBV29-1; D is unresolved. The V gene's germline CDR1 is SQVTM and CDR2 ANQGSEA. The CDR3 totals 14 residues. V lost 3 bases and J lost 2, with 13 bases in between. This CDR3 reads CSVDDKGVNYGYTF. In DNA form, the CDR3 reads TGCAGCGTTGATGATAAAGGAGTCAACTATGGCTACACCTTC.

This clonotype was counted only a few times. CDR3 loop: CASSLDMNTEAFF. CDR3 DNA: TGCGCCAGCAGCTTGGATATGAACACTGAAGCTTTCTTT. The rearrangement links TRBV5-1 to TRBJ1-1, with D hard to call. V was clipped by 0 bases and J by 0 bases, with 3 bases between them. The CDR3 loop spans 13 amino acids. CDR1 is SGHRS, CDR2 YFSETQ, per germline.

This chain joins TRBV7-3 and TRBJ1-6; D ambiguous. Per germline, CDR1 SGHTA and CDR2 FQGTGA. V lost 4 bases, J lost 9 bases, and 7 bases lay in between. CDR3 length: 12 amino acids. Written as DNA, the CDR3 is TGTGCCAGCAGCTCGCTTTTTTCACCCCTCCACTTT. It codes for CASSSLFSPLHF.